This T cell receptor beta chain was recorded in a study of T cells in Graves' hyperthyroidism and ophthalmopathy. The source of the PBMCs was approximately 9.5 ml of fresh peripheral blood. TCR beta CDR3 regions were amplified from RNA transcripts. The TCR CDR3 first-round RT-PCR relied on the HTBI primer set. TCRdb independently ran MiXCR on the multiplex PCR reads; one entry per CDR3 protein. This table holds fewer than 400,000 distinct CDR3 sequences, around 14% found once. Sequencing was performed on blood. The sequence was collected from a woman between 18 and 29 years old with Graves' hyperthyroidism that later progressed to Graves' ophthalmopathy.

The CDR3 loop is CASSLAQISDNEQFF. Written as DNA, the CDR3 is TGTGCCAGCAGTTTGGCACAGATAAGCGACAATGAGCAGTTCTTC. The chain is built from TRBV12-3 or TRBV12-4 and TRBJ2-1, with unresolved D. This CDR3 has 15 residues. The V and J ends lost 3 bases and 5 bases respectively, with 14 bases between them.